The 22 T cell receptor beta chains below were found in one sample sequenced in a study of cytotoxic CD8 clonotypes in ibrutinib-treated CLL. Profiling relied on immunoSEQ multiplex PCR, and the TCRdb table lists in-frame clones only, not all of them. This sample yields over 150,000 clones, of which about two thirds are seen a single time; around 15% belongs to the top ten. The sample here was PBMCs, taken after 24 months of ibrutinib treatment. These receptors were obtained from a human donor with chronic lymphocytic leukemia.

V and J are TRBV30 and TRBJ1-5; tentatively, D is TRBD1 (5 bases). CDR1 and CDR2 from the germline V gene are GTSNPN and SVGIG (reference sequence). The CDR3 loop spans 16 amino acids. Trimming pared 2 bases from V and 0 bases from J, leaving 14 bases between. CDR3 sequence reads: CAWSPLGGISNQPQHF. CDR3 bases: TGTGCCTGGAGTCCCCTTGGGGGGATTAGCAATCAGCCCCAGCATTTT. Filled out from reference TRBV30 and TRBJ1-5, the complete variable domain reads SQTIHQWPATLVQPVGSPLSLECTVEGTSNPNLYWYRQAAGRGLQLLFYSVGIGQISSEVPQNLSASRPQDRQFILSSKKLLLSDSGFYLCAWSPLGGISNQPQHFGDGTRLSIL.

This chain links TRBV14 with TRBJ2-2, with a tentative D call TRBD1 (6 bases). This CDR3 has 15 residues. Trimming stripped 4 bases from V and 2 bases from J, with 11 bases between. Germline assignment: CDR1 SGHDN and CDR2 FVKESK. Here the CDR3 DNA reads TGTGCCAGCAGCCTGACAGGTGCCAACACCGGGGAGCTGTTTTTT. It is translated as CASSLTGANTGELFF.

In DNA, the CDR3 is TGTGCCAGCAGGTTGGGACAGGGGTTGGAAGCTTTCTTT. It is translated as CASRLGQGLEAFF. The chain recombines TRBV28 with TRBJ1-1, with 10 bases lining up with TRBD1. CDR1 is MDHEN and CDR2 is SYDVKM in the germline V gene. The V segment lost 6 bases and the J segment 8 bases; nucleotides outside the gene matches: 6. This CDR3 has 13 residues.

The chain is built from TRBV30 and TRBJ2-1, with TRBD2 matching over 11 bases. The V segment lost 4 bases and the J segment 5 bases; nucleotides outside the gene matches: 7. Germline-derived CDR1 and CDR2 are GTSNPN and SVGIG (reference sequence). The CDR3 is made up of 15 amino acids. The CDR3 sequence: CAWNPLAGGHNEQFF. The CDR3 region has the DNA TGTGCCTGGAACCCTCTAGCGGGAGGTCACAATGAGCAGTTCTTC.

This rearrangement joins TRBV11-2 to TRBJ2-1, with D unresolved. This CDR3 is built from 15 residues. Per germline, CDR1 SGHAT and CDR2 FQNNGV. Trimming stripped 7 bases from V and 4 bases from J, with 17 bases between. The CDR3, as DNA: TGTGCCAGCAACCGGCTGCCAGACTCGTACAATGAGCAGTTCTTC. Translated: CASNRLPDSYNEQFF.

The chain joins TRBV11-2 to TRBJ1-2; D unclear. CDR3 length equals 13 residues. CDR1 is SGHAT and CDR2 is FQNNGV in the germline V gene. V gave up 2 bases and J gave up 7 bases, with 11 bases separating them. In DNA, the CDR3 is TGTGCCAGCAGCTTACCCGCTGGCCTTGGCTACACCTTC. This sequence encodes CASSLPAGLGYTF.

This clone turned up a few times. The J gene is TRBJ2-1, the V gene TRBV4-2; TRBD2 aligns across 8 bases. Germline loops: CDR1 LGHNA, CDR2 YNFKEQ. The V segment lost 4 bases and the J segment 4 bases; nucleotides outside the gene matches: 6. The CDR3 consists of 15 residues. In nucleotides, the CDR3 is TGTGCCAGCAGCCCGCACGGGAGGGGGTACAATGAGCAGTTCTTC. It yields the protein CASSPHGRGYNEQFF.

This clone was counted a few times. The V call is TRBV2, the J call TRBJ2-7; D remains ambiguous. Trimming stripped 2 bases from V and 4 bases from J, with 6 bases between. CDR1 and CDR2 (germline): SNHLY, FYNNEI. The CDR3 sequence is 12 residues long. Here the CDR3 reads CASSESGYEQYF. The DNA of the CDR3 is TGTGCCAGCAGTGAATCCGGGTACGAGCAGTACTTC.

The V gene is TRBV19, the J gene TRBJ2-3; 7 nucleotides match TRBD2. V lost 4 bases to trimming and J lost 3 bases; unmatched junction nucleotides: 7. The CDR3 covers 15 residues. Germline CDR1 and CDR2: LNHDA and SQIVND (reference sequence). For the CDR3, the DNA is TGTGCCAGTAGTAATTGGGCGGGAGAGACAGATACGCAGTATTTT. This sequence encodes CASSNWAGETDTQYF.

For the CDR3, the DNA is TGCGCCAGCAGCTTGGGCCCTACCGCGACACGAAACTATGGCTACACCTTC. Translating gives CASSLGPTATRNYGYTF. J is TRBJ1-2 and V is TRBV5-1; no clear D gene. The CDR3 contains 17 residues. V was trimmed by 0 bases and J by 2 bases, leaving 17 bases between them. The germline V gene has CDR1 SGHRS and CDR2 YFSETQ. Full variable domain (outside the CDR3, taken from reference TRBV5-1 and TRBJ1-2): KAGVTQTPRYLIKTRGQQVTLSCSPISGHRSVSWYQQTPGQGLQFLFEYFSETQRNKGNFPGRFSGRQFSNSRSEMNVSTLELGDSALYLCASSLGPTATRNYGYTFGSGTRLTVV.

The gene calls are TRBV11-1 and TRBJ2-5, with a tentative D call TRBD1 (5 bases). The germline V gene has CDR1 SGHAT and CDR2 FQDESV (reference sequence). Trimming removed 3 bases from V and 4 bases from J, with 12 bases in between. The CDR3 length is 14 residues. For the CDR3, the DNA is TGTGCCAGCAGCTTTAGGGGTTTCTTAGAGACCCAGTACTTC. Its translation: CASSFRGFLETQYF.

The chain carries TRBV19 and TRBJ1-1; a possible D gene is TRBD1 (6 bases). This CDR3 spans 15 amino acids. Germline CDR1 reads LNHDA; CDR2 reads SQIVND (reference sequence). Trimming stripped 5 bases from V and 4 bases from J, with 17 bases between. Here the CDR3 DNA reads TGTGCCAGTAGTCCCTCGGGGGAGGGGGGCACTGAAGCTTTCTTT. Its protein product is CASSPSGEGGTEAFF.

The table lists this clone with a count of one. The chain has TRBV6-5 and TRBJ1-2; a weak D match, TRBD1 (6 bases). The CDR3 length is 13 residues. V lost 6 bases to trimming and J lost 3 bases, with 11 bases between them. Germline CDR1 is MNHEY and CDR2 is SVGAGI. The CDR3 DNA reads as TGTGCCAGCAGCCCCACAGGGCACTATGGCTACACCTTC. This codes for CASSPTGHYGYTF.

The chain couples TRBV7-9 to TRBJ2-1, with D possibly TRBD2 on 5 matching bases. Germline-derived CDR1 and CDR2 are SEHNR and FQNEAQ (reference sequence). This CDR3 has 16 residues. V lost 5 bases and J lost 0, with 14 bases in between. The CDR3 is CASSPQSGNSYNEQFF. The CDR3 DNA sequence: TGTGCCAGCAGCCCCCAAAGCGGCAACTCCTACAATGAGCAGTTCTTC.

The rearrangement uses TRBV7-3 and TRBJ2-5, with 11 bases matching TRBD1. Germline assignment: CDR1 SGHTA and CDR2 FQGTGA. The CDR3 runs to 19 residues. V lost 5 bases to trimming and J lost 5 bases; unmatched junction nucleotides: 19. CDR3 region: CASSGQIGTGGSDEETQYF. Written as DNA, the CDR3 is TGTGCCAGCAGCGGCCAAATAGGGACAGGGGGAAGTGACGAGGAGACCCAGTACTTC.

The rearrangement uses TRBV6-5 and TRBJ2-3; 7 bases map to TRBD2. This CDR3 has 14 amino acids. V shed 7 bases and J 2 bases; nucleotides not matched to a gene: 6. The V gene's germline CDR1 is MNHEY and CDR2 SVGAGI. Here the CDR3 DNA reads TGTGCCAGCACCCGCGGGAGCGTCACAGATACGCAGTATTTT. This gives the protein CASTRGSVTDTQYF.

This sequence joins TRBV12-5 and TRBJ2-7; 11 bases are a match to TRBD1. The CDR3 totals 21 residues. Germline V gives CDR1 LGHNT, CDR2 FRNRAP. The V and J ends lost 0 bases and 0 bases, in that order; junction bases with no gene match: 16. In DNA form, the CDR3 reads TGTGCTAGTGGTTTGGTACTAGGATTCGGGACAGGGGGTCCCAGCTCCTACGAGCAGTACTTC. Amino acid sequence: CASGLVLGFGTGGPSSYEQYF.

The CDR3 sequence: CASSIYHRDGYTF. The DNA of the CDR3 is TGTGCCAGCAGCATTTATCACAGGGATGGCTACACCTTC. J is TRBJ1-2 and V is TRBV11-2; tentatively, D is TRBD1 (6 bases). The CDR3 length is 13 residues. Germline V CDR1 and CDR2: SGHAT, FQNNGV. Trimming removed 5 bases from V and 6 bases from J, with 13 bases in between.

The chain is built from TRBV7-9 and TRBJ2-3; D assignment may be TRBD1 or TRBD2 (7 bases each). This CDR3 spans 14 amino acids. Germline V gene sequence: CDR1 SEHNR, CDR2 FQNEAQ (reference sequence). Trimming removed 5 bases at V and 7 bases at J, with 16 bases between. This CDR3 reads CASSLRGGRNTQYF. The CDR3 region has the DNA TGTGCCAGCAGCCTCAGGGGGGGGCGGAATACGCAGTATTTT. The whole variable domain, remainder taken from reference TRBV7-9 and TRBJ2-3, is DTGVSQNPRHKITKRGQNVTFRCDPISEHNRLYWYRQTLGQGPEFLTYFQNEAQLEKSRLLSDRFSAERPKGSFSTLEIQRTEQGDSAMYLCASSLRGGRNTQYFGPGTRLTVL.

The CDR3 is CAWSKRWADRGNYGYTF. The CDR3 nucleotides are TGTGCCTGGAGTAAAAGATGGGCCGACCGTGGTAACTATGGCTACACCTTC. This chain links TRBV30 with TRBJ1-2; D not resolved. The V end was cut by 2 bases, the J end by 1 base, with 20 bases between. The CDR3 runs 17 residues. CDR1 and CDR2 (germline): GTSNPN, SVGIG (reference sequence).

The CDR3 protein is CASSLGLTGGPQETQYF. As DNA, the CDR3 is TGTGCCAGCAGCTTGGGACTGACAGGGGGGCCTCAAGAGACCCAGTACTTC. The chain recombines TRBV5-8 with TRBJ2-5; TRBD1 matches 9 bases. J gave up 2 bases and V 0 bases, and 8 bases lay outside the gene matches. Germline CDR1 is SGHTS and CDR2 is YDEGEE. This CDR3 region has 17 residues.

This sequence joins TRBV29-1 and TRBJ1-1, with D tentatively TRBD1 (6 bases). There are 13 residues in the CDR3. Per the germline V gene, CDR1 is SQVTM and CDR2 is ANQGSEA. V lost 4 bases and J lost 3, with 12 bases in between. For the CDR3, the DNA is TGCAGCGTTGTCATCTCAGGGGACACTGAAGCTTTCTTT. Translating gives CSVVISGDTEAFF.